This TCR beta chain came from a study of patients and donors after allogeneic stem cell transplantation. V lost 9 bases and J lost 1, with 9 bases in between. The germline gives CDR1 SEHNR, CDR2 FQNEAQ (reference sequence). The CDR3 runs 12 residues. One entry per CDR3 protein results from TCRdb running MiXCR on the RT-PCR reads. The data hold approximately 140,000 distinct CDR3 sequences, with over 35% observed a single time. This clonotype was observed a single time. This clonotype originated in a human donor who was either an allogeneic HSCT recipient or a stem cell or donor lymphocyte infusion donor (not recorded which). It is not recorded whose cells these are; they may come from a transplant donor. Sequenced material: blood, either unsorted or a sorted T cell fraction (not recorded which). The J gene is TRBJ1-1, the V gene TRBV7-9, with no clear D. CDR3 protein: CASAYQNTEAFF. CDR3 sequence (DNA): TGTGCCAGTGCTTATCAGAACACTGAAGCTTTCTTT.